A single sample is the source of the 25 T cell receptor beta chains below, sequenced in a study of T cell clonality in common variable immunodeficiency. Clones were read by immunoSEQ multiplex PCR, and TCRdb kept only the in-frame ones, dropping some. The specimen has 45,000 to 70,000 clones, none found just once. The specimen sequenced was peripheral blood mononuclear cells. The receptors originated from a person aged 18 to 70 in good health.

This clone has a count of ten or more. The missing CDR3 end, 3 residues past where the read stops, is filled in from the germline J gene. This chain joins TRBV20-1 and TRBJ2-7; 14 nucleotides match TRBD2. Germline V gives CDR1 DFQATT, CDR2 SNEGSKA (reference sequence). CDR3 length equals 13 residues. The V gene end was trimmed by 6 bases and the J gene end by 6 bases; junction bases not matched to a gene: 4. The CDR3 spells CSARTSGRPEQYF. Incomplete CDR3 DNA: TGCAGTGCGAGGACTAGCGGGAGGCCCGAG.

In this sample, this clone turned up many times. The read terminates 3 residues ahead of where the CDR3 ends, so the germline J gene completes it. The chain has TRBV2 and TRBJ1-2; 7 positions match TRBD1. CDR1 and CDR2 (germline): SNHLY, FYNNEI. The CDR3 covers 12 residues. Here the CDR3 reads CATENRGGGYTF. The sequenced CDR3 bases are TGTGCCACCGAGAACAGGGGCGGCGGC.

This clone has at least ten counts. The CDR3 end lies 3 residues beyond the end of the read and is filled in from the germline J gene. The rearrangement joins TRBV28 to TRBJ2-3; 10 positions agree with TRBD1. The CDR3 has 14 residues. V was clipped by 7 bases and J by 5 bases; unmatched bases: 6. CDR1 is MDHEN and CDR2 is SYDVKM in the germline V gene. The CDR3 here is CASIGDRGIDTQYF. CDR3 DNA (partial): TGTGCCAGCATTGGGGACAGGGGAATAGATACG.

This clone was observed at least ten times. The CDR3 end lies 3 residues beyond the end of the read and is filled in from the germline J gene. The J gene is TRBJ2-4, the V gene TRBV20-1, with TRBD2 matching 8 bases. There are 16 residues in the CDR3. J gave up 0 bases and V 1 base, and 5 bases lay outside the gene matches. CDR1 DFQATT and CDR2 SNEGSKA come from the germline V gene (reference sequence). The CDR3 DNA, read in part, is TGCAGTGCTAGAGCACTAGCGGAATTAGCCAAAAACATT. It yields the protein CSARALAELAKNI. The whole CDR3 region reads CSARALAELAKNIQYF.

This clone was counted ten times or more. The CDR3 end lies 3 residues beyond the end of the read and is filled in from the germline J gene. The chain recombines TRBV20-1 with TRBJ1-1, with unresolved D. Trimming removed 6 bases from V and 4 bases from J, with 12 bases in between. The CDR3 loop spans 12 amino acids. Germline CDR1 DFQATT, CDR2 SNEGSKA (reference sequence). CDR3 DNA, as far as it was read: TGCAGTGCCCGCTTTACTGGCACTGAA. Its protein is CSARFTGTE. The entire CDR3 protein is CSARFTGTEAFF.

This clone was detected ten times or more. The read ends 3 residues early relative to the CDR3; the germline J gene fills the gap. The chain links TRBV20-1 to TRBJ2-1; 12 bases are a match to TRBD2. Germline V lookup: CDR1 DFQATT, CDR2 SNEGSKA (reference sequence). V trimming: 1 base; J trimming: 9 bases; junction bases outside the gene matches: 4. The CDR3 contains 14 residues. The CDR3 region is CSARGGTSGFEQFF. The part of the CDR3 DNA that was read is TGCAGTGCTAGAGGGGGGACTAGCGGGTTTGAG.

This clone was seen repeatedly, ten times or more. Read data end 3 residues before the CDR3 end; the end is taken from the germline J gene. This chain connects TRBV5-4 to TRBJ2-7, with 7 bases aligning to TRBD1. Per the germline V gene, CDR1 is SGHNT and CDR2 is YYREEE (reference sequence). V lost 2 bases, J lost 2 bases, and 4 bases stayed unmatched. The length of the CDR3 is 14 residues. The sequenced CDR3 bases are TGTGCCAGCAGCTTTAGGGACAGACCCTACGAG. Translating it yields CASSFRDRPYE. The whole CDR3 region reads CASSFRDRPYEQYF.

This clone was found many times. Germline is not matched at one junction end, which may reflect a read error. CDR3: CASSQYTSGSAKNIQYF. The sequenced CDR3 bases are TGCGCCAGCAGCCAATACACTAGCGGGAGTGCCAAAAACATT. The V call is TRBV4-2, the J call TRBJ2-4; 11 bases match TRBD2. The CDR3 end falls 3 residues outside the read, so it is completed with the germline J gene. The length of the CDR3 is 17 residues. CDR1 LGHNA and CDR2 YNFKEQ come from the germline V gene.

This clone has at least ten counts. The DNA ends 3 residues before the CDR3 does, and the rest of the CDR3 is filled in from the germline J gene. V is TRBV6-2 or TRBV6-3 and J is TRBJ1-5; TRBD1 agrees at 9 bases. Germline V gene data show CDR1 as MNHEY and CDR2 as SVGEGT. V lost 7 bases, J lost 1 base, and 2 bases stayed unmatched. This CDR3 is built from 14 residues. CDR3 DNA (partial): TGTGCCAGCACCGGGACAGGGAGCAATCAGCCC. Amino acids: CASTGTGSNQP. The whole CDR3 reads CASTGTGSNQPQHF.

This clone was picked up many times. The sequenced fragment ends 3 residues before the CDR3 boundary, so the rest is inferred from the germline J gene. The chain links TRBV18 to TRBJ2-7; TRBD2 might be the D (7 bases). The CDR3 covers 15 residues. V lost 3 bases, J lost 2 bases, and 14 bases lay in between. Germline V gene sequence: CDR1 KGHSH, CDR2 LQKENI. This CDR3 is CASSPAGRDTYEQYF. The DNA read from the CDR3 is TGTGCCAGCTCACCCGCAGGGAGGGACACCTACGAG.

This clone was seen repeatedly, ten times or more. CDR3 sequence: CASRRIGAGYTF. The sequenced part of the CDR3 DNA is TGTGCCAGCAGAAGGATAGGGGCCGGC. The rearrangement joins TRBV6-2 or TRBV6-3 to TRBJ1-2; a weak D match, TRBD1 (5 bases). Read coverage stops 3 residues before the CDR3 terminus; the germline J gene supplies the remainder. The CDR3 spans 12 residues. Looked up from germline, CDR1 is MNHEY and CDR2 is SVGEGT.

This clone showed up many times. The CDR3 reads CASSPPFGQALPYTF. CDR3 DNA (partial): TGTGCCAGCTCACCACCGTTTGGACAGGCCTTACCC. The V and J genes are TRBV18 and TRBJ1-2, with 7 nucleotides matching TRBD1. The CDR3 end lies 3 residues beyond the end of the read and is filled in from the germline J gene. Germline assignment: CDR1 KGHSH and CDR2 LQKENI. The CDR3 is 15 residues long.

This clone was seen a few times. The observed sequence ends 3 residues before the CDR3 terminus, with the missing tail filled in from the germline J gene. The rearrangement uses TRBV2 and TRBJ2-1; the match to TRBD1 covers 8 bases. The CDR3 has 15 amino acids. After removal of 4 bases from V and 4 bases from J, the junction contained 6 bases not matched to a gene. Germline V gives CDR1 SNHLY, CDR2 FYNNEI. CDR3 region: CASSGDRGSYNEQFF. The covered CDR3 bases are TGTGCCAGCAGTGGCGACAGGGGATCGTACAATGAG.

Ten or more counts support this clone. The CDR3 is cut off 3 residues early in the read; its end comes from the germline J gene. This rearrangement joins TRBV5-1 to TRBJ1-2, with TRBD1 matching over 7 bases. Germline CDR1 SGHRS, CDR2 YFSETQ. CDR3 length: 16 residues. The V gene end was trimmed by 1 base and the J gene end by 3 bases; junction bases not matched to a gene: 9. The covered CDR3 bases are TGCGCCAGCAGCTTGTCGGTAGGGGGCGTCGACTATGGC. Translated, it gives CASSLSVGGVDYG. The whole CDR3 reads CASSLSVGGVDYGYTF.

This clone occurred many times. One junction end disagrees with the germline gene, perhaps due to a read error. Sequencing ends 3 residues short of the CDR3 end; the germline J gene provides the rest. The chain combines TRBV20-1 with TRBJ2-1; D is unresolved. Germline lookup yields CDR1 DFQATT and CDR2 SNEGSKA (reference sequence). The CDR3 runs to 14 residues. The CDR3 reads CSARDTLTGNEQFF. The DNA read from the CDR3 is TGCAGTGCGAGAGACACACTAACGGGCAATGAG.

This clone was observed many times. The CDR3 end falls 3 residues outside the read, so it is completed with the germline J gene. V is TRBV11-2 and J is TRBJ2-6, with D unclear. Germline loops: CDR1 SGHAT, CDR2 FQNNGV. Trimming stripped 3 bases from V and 4 bases from J, with 7 bases between. The CDR3 is 14 amino acids. The covered CDR3 bases are TGTGCCAGCAGCTTTCGTCAGGGGGCCAACGTC. Protein product: CASSFRQGANV. The CDR3 as a whole reads CASSFRQGANVLTF. The full variable domain, completed using reference TRBV11-2 and TRBJ2-6, is EAGVAQSPRYKIIEKRQSVAFWCNPISGHATLYWYQQILGQGPKLLIQFQNNGVVDDSQLPKDRFSAERLKGVDSTLKIQPAKLEDSAVYLCASSFRQGANVLTFGAGSRLTVL.

This clone showed up many times. Read coverage stops 3 residues before the CDR3 terminus; the germline J gene supplies the remainder. The rearrangement uses TRBV20-1 and TRBJ1-1; 9 bases match TRBD1. The CDR3 covers 15 residues. Germline CDR1 is DFQATT and CDR2 is SNEGSKA (reference sequence). The V gene end was trimmed by 4 bases and the J gene end by 0 bases; junction bases not matched to a gene: 6. CDR3 sequence: CSATRQGGMNTEAFF. The CDR3 DNA, read in part, is TGCAGTGCTACCCGACAGGGGGGGATGAACACTGAA.

This clone was recorded many times. The read comes to an end 3 residues before the CDR3 does, leaving the germline J gene to fill in the end. The chain employs TRBV19 and TRBJ2-1; TRBD2 matches at 9 bases. The V gene's germline CDR1 is LNHDA and CDR2 SQIVND (reference sequence). This CDR3 contains 15 residues. V was pared by 6 bases and J by 2 bases, with 5 bases of the junction left unmatched. The CDR3 loop is CASSTGTSTYNEQFF. CDR3 bases read: TGTGCCAGTAGCACCGGGACTAGCACCTACAATGAG.

This clone has at least ten counts. Coverage ceases 3 residues before the CDR3 finishes, and the germline J gene fills in the end. The V and J genes are TRBV28 and TRBJ2-5; a possible D gene is TRBD1 (6 bases). CDR1 MDHEN and CDR2 SYDVKM come from the germline V gene. V gave up 3 bases and J gave up 4 bases, with 12 bases separating them. The CDR3 is 14 residues long. CDR3 DNA (partial): TGTGCCAGCAGTTTCAGACAGGCCGGAGAGACC. Amino acid sequence: CASSFRQAGET. The full CDR3 sequence reads CASSFRQAGETQYF.

This clone came up many times. The read comes to an end 3 residues before the CDR3 does, leaving the germline J gene to fill in the end. V gene TRBV7-3 combines with J gene TRBJ2-3; 13 bases match TRBD2. The V segment lost 5 bases and the J segment 4 bases; nucleotides outside the gene matches: 3. Germline CDR1 reads SGHTA; CDR2 reads FQGTGA. The CDR3 runs 15 residues. The CDR3 bases that were read are TGTGCCAGCAGCCGACTAGCGGGAGGAGCAGATACG. Residues: CASSRLAGGADT. The CDR3 in its entirety is CASSRLAGGADTQYF.

This clone was observed at least ten times. The read ends 3 residues shy of where the CDR3 ends; the end is completed using the germline J gene. The chain joins TRBV7-9 to TRBJ2-7, with a possible D match to TRBD1 (5 bases). Trimming removed 4 bases at V and 6 bases at J, with 13 bases between. The CDR3 spans 13 residues. CDR1 is SEHNR and CDR2 is FQNEAQ in the germline V gene (reference sequence). The CDR3 spells CASSSLVGAEQYF. CDR3 DNA (partial): TGTGCCAGCAGCTCCCTCGTAGGGGCCGAG.

This clone was observed at least ten times. Coverage ceases 3 residues before the CDR3 finishes, and the germline J gene fills in the end. The chain has TRBV5-1 and TRBJ2-2; a weak D match, TRBD2 (5 bases). Between the trimmed V and J ends, which lost 1 base and 7 bases, there was a span of 11 bases. Germline V gene lookup returns CDR1 SGHRS and CDR2 YFSETQ. There are 14 residues in the CDR3. The CDR3 region is CASSLSAEGGELFF. The covered CDR3 bases are TGCGCCAGCAGCTTGAGTGCCGAGGGCGGGGAG.

This clone was picked up many times. The read terminates 3 residues before the CDR3 end, so the remaining end is supplied by the germline J gene. This chain uses TRBV5-1 with TRBJ2-7, with TRBD1 identical over 9 bases. From germline, CDR1 is SGHRS and CDR2 YFSETQ. V lost 2 bases, J lost 0 bases, and 6 bases stayed unmatched. CDR3 size: 16 residues. CDR3 bases read: TGCGCCAGCAGCTTTACCGGGACAGGGATCTCCTACGAG. Protein product: CASSFTGTGISYE. The complete CDR3 protein is CASSFTGTGISYEQYF.

In this sample, this clone turned up many times. The CDR3 extends 3 residues past the end of the read, so its final part is completed from the germline J gene. The genes are TRBV5-1 and TRBJ2-2; D is undetermined. The CDR3 is made up of 14 amino acids. V lost 2 bases, J lost 1 base, and 6 bases lay in between. Germline CDR1 SGHRS, CDR2 YFSETQ. CDR3 DNA (partial): TGCGCCAGCAGCTTTGGCGGGAACACCGGGGAG. As protein: CASSFGGNTGE. The complete CDR3 protein is CASSFGGNTGELFF. The variable domain in full, completed from reference TRBV5-1 and TRBJ2-2, reads KAGVTQTPRYLIKTRGQQVTLSCSPISGHRSVSWYQQTPGQGLQFLFEYFSETQRNKGNFPGRFSGRQFSNSRSEMNVSTLELGDSALYLCASSFGGNTGELFFGEGSRLTVL.

This clone was seen at least ten times. The CDR3 end is not reached by the read, which stops 3 residues before it; the germline J gene fills it in. The chain recombines TRBV27 with TRBJ2-1; 7 nucleotides align to TRBD1. There are 15 residues in the CDR3. Germline assignment: CDR1 MNHEY and CDR2 SMNVEV (reference sequence). The J segment lost 7 bases and the V segment lost 0 bases, leaving 6 bases of the junction unmatched. The part of the CDR3 DNA that was read is TGTGCCAGCAGTTTATCTCAACAGGGGTCTAATGAG. Protein product: CASSLSQQGSNE. The entire CDR3 protein is CASSLSQQGSNEQFF.